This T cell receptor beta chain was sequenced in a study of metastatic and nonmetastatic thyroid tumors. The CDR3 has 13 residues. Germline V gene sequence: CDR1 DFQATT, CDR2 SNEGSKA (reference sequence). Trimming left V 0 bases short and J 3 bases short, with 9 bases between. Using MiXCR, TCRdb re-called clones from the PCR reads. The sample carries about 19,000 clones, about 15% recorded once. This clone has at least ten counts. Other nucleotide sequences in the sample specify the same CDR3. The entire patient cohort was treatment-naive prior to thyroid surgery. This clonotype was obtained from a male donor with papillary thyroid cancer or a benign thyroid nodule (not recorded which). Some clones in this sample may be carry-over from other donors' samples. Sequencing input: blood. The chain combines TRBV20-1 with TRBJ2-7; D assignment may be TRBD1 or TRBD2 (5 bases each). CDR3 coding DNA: TGCAGTGCTAGAGATGTGAGGGGCTACGAGCAGTACTTC. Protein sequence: CSARDVRGYEQYF.